The source of this TCR beta chain is a study of T cell responses to AZD1222 COVID-19 vaccine. Trimming took 3 bases from V and 1 from J, leaving 0 bases between them. The germline gives CDR1 LGHDT, CDR2 YNNKEL (reference sequence). This CDR3 is built from 11 residues. Worth noting for this clone: Its antigen is as yet unknown. Other DNA sequences from this sample encode an identical CDR3 as well.

TCRdb's copy holds only in-frame clones and misses some; the assay was immunoSEQ multiplex PCR. The sample lists 80,000 to 100,000 clones, around nine tenths occurring once. Overall study results and limits: Baseline serostatus was positive in only a handful of AZD1222 recipients.

The genes are TRBV3-1 (or the pseudogene TRBV3-2) and TRBJ1-1, with no clear D. Source: peripheral blood, taken 28 days after the second AZD1222 dose. The sequence was collected from an adult who received the AZD1222 COVID-19 vaccine. CDR3 in amino acids: CASSQNTEAFF. CDR3 in DNA: TGTGCCAGCAGCCAGAACACTGAAGCTTTCTTT.